The T cell receptor (beta chain) under discussion was sequenced for a study of T cell responses to AZD1222 COVID-19 vaccine (dated by TCRdb to about 2021). Turning to the overall study: AZD1222 recipients given second doses at about 4 weeks or at about 12 weeks were pooled, since spike-specific TCR depth and breadth were not found to differ between the two schedules. TCR sequencing was performed for some 250 trial participants, of whom roughly 200 were given two doses of AZD1222 and approximately 25 were given two doses of MenACWY control vaccine. Enrollment into the trials was organized by age into subgroups of 18-55, 56-69 and 70-plus years, and those subgroups contained approximately 150, 30 and 60 TCR-sequenced participants, respectively. Study-wide conclusions, independent of this receptor: Most participants were white British and females outnumbered males, and the authors suggested that clonal diversity may have been underestimated. The vaccine-associated CD4 TCRs covered the entire spike protein, and the dominant responses fell in regions 160-218 and 743-854. Conclusions about previously exposed vaccinees are limited, since just five or six AZD1222 recipients were seropositive for SARS-CoV-2 at baseline. A significant rise in spike-specific TCR breadth and depth was observed after two AZD1222 doses relative to day 0 and relative to MenACWY recipients. No day 14 peak-response samples were available, so repertoires were characterized only after the peak T cell response. Epitopes outside the regions mutated in the B.1.351 and B.1.1.7 variants were reportedly recognized by nearly half of the unique spike-specific TCRs. In the small 56-69-year group, the increase in depth fell short of significance, most likely because of low power.

Spanning cysteine to phenylalanine, the CDR3 consists of 14 amino acids. Of the read, only the CDR3 DNA is kept; its 42 bases are in frame from base 1. The germline V gene yields LGHNA for CDR1 and YNFKEQ for CDR2. V ends up 0 bases short and J 6 bases short, with an unmatched junction base count of 2. About this clone itself: It lacks a known antigen. One base away there is no much larger clone; base qualities are not given.

The CDR3 regions of human TCRbeta chains were subjected to immunosequencing. For the original study's pipeline: Repertoire TCRs were checked for matches against a reference library of SARS-CoV-2-specific TCRs that had been generated using the MIRA antigen-specificity platform. Breadth meant the fraction of unique TCRs that were SARS-CoV-2-associated, whereas depth meant the fraction of total T cells that were SARS-CoV-2-associated. Using the MIRA data, every spike-specific TCR was mapped to the spike region that the TCR reacted to and assigned to either a CD4 or a CD8 class. Log10-transformed breadth and depth values were compared by one-way ANOVA with Sidak's multiple comparisons tests. TCRdb took over this immuneACCESS table, retaining in-frame rearrangements with V and J assigned. Such tables are incomplete; in checked studies, under half of the missing clones stem from an unresolved V gene, and the remainder is unexplained. The D gene and trimming were derived from the DNA, and the V and J assignments and clone size from that table. Across this sample there are around 100,000 clones, with roughly nine tenths seen only once. The top ten clones comprise approximately 15% of the sample.

This sample's time point label indicates: baseline before first vaccination. Samples from vaccinated people were obtained from the UK trials COV001 and COV002, which included a single-blind randomized controlled phase 2/3 trial of AZD1222 (ChAdOx1 nCoV-19) in healthy adults. Trial participant PBMC samples were collected at day 0 and day 28 after the second dose for TCRbeta chain sequencing. The source of this sequence is an adult in good health. The sequencing used peripheral blood, collected on day 0 of AZD1222 vaccination. Here the chain combines TRBV4-2 and TRBJ2-3, and TRBD2 aligns with 8 junction nucleotides. The CDR3 has the sequence CASSQDGGGDTQYF. The sequenced DNA: TGTGCCAGCAGCCAAGATGGCGGGGGGGATACGCAGTATTTT.